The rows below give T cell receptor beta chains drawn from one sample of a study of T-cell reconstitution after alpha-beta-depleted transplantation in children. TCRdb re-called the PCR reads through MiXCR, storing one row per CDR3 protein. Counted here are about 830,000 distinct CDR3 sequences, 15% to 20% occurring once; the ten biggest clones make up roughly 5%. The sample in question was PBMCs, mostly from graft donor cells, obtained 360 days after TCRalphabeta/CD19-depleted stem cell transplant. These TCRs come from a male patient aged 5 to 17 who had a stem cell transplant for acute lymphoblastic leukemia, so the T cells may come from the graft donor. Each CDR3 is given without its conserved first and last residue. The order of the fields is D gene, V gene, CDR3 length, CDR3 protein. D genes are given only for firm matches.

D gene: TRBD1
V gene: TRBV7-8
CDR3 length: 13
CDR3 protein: ASTPNRDRIYGYT

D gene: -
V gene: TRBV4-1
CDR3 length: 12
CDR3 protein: ASSPRRSYNEQF

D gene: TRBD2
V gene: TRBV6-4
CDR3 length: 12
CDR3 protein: ASSRAGGTDTQY

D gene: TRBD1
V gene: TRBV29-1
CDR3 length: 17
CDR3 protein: SVEDRGTGFLGGYYEQY

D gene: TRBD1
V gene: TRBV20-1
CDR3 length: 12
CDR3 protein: SARDSLAKNIQY

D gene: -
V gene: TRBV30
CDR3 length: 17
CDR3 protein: AWSPWSFPQGLAKNIQY

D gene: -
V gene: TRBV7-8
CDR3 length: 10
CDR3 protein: ASSLPRDEQF

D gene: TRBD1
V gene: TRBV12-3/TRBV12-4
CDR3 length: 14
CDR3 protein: ASSPSPGQGAYEQY

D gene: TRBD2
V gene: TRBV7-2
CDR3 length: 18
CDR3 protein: ASSLAAGGRIRSSYNEQF

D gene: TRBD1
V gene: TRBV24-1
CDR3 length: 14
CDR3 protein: ATSDPQGVVGNEQF

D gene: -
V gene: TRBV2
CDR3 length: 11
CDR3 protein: ASSEKGPLRGF

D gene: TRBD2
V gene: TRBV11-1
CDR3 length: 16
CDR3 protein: ASAQEGTSLSSYNEQF

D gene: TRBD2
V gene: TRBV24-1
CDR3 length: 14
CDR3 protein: ATSERLAGVPGELF

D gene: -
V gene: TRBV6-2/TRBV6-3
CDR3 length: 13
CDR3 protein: ASNEDRQISYEQY

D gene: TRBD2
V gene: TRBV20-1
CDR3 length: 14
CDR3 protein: SASAPPLADKETQY

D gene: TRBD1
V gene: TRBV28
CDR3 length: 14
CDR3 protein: ASSFMGDRRSQPQH

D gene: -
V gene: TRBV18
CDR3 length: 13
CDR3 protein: ASSPGKRGNNEQF

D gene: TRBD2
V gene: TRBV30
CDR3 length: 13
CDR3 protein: AWSVGLAGGYEQY

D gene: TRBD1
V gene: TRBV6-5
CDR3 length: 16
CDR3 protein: ASRQTGVGRSGINTIY

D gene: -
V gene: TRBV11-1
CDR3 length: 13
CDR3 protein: ASSPRPKPTGELF

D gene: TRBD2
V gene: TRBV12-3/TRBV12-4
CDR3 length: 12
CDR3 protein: AGGESGSGDTQY

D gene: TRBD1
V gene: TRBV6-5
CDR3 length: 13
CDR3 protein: ASSYAGGSGNTIY

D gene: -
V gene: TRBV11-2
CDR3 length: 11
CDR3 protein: ASSLDAAGELF

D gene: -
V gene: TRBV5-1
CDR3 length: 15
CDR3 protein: ASSSYSGVTANEKLF

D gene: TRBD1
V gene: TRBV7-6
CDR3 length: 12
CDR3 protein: ASSLAGTGNGYT

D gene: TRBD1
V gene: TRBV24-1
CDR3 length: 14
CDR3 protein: ATSDAGTETYNEQF

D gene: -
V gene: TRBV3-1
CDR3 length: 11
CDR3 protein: ASSQVPRLEQY

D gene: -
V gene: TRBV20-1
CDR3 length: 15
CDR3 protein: SAQGVPRVAGTDTQY

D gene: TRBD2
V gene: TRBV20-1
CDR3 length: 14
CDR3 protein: SARDPGGAVSYEQY

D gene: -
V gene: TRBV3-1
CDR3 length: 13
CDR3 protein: ASSHVVQLNYEQY

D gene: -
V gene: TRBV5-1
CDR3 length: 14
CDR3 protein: ASSLERPPSTDTQY

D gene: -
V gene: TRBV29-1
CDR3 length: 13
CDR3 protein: SVELPGEYQETQY

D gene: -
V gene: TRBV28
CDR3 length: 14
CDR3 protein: ASSLVGTLNTGELF

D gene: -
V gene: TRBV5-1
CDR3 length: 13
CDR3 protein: ASSPGDRSDQPQH

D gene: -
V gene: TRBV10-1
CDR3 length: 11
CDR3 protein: ASSGGERSGQY

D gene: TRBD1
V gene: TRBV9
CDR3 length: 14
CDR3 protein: ASSVSQGNVKNIQY

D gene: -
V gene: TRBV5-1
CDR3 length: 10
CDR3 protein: ASSLVASEEF

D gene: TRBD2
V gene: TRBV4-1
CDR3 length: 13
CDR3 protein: ASSPGLVPTYEQY

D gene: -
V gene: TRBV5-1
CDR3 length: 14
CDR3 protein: ASSPTIPTRNYGYT

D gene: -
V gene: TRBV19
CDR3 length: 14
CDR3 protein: ASQGVASSSYNEQF